Sequencing of this T cell receptor (beta chain) was carried out in a study of early T cells in non-severe SARS-CoV-2 infection. In this sample, this clonotype turned up a few times. TCRdb re-called the 5' RACE reads with MiXCR, one entry per CDR3 protein. The table records approximately 65,000 distinct CDR3 sequences, about a tenth of them present only once. This CDR3 comprises 13 residues. Germline CDR1 SGHTS, CDR2 YDEGEE. V was pared by 5 bases and J by 7 bases, with 10 bases between. The sample was whole blood. The chain is built from TRBV5-8 and TRBJ1-6, with D hard to call. The TCR comes from an adult who was a healthcare worker with PCR-confirmed SARS-CoV-2 infection or an uninfected control (not recorded which). DNA for the CDR3: TGTGCCAGCAGGCCTACAAGAAATTCACCCCTCCACTTT. Its protein product is CASRPTRNSPLHF.